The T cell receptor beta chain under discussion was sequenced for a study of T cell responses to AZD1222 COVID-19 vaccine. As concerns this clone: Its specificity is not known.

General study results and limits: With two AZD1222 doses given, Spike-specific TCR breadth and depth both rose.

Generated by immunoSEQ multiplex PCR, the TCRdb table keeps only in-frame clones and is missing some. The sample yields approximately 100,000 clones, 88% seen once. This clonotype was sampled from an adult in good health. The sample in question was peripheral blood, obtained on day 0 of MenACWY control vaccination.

The CDR3 sequence: CASSSVLATLQETQYF. The CDR3 DNA reads TGTGCCAGCAGCTCCGTCCTAGCGACTCTTCAAGAGACCCAGTACTTC. The chain combines TRBV7-2 with TRBJ2-5; D is possibly TRBD2 (6 bases). The germline CDR1 and CDR2 sequences are SGHTA and FQGNSA. The V end lost 4 bases, the J end lost 2 bases, and 17 bases lay between the germline ends. The CDR3 totals 16 residues.